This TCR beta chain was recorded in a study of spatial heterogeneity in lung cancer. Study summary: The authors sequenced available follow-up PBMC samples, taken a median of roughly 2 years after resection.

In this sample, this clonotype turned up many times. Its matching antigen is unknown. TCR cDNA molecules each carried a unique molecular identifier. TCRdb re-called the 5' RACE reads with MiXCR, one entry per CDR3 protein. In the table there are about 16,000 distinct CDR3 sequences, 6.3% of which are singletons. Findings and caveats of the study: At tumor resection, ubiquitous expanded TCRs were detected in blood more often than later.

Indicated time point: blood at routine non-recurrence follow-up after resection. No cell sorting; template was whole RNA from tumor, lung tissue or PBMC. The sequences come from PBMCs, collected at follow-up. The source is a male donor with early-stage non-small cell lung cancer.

The CDR3 is CASSLRDKQFF. The CDR3 DNA reads TGTGCCAGCAGTTTGCGGGACAAGCAGTTCTTC. The rearrangement uses TRBV6-6 and TRBJ2-1, with D perhaps being TRBD1 or TRBD2 (6 bases each). The ends were cut back, 4 bases at V and 11 bases at J, with 9 bases in the middle. The CDR3 loop spans 11 amino acids. Germline assignment: CDR1 MNHNY and CDR2 SVGAGI (reference sequence).